What follows are 4 T cell receptor beta chains derived from one specimen sequenced in a study of identifying expanded T cells in peripheral blood. The table came from immunoSEQ multiplex PCR; TCRdb's copy has only in-frame clones and leaves some out. The sample contains 85,000 to 100,000 clones, approximately 89% of which appear only once. Source material: blood. All receptors come from a person aged 18 to 75 in good health.

The chain carries TRBV7-8 and TRBJ2-7, with 11 bases aligning to TRBD2. The CDR3 is 16 amino acids. The V gene end was trimmed by 7 bases and the J gene end by 0 bases; junction bases not matched to a gene: 8. Germline lookup yields CDR1 SGHVS and CDR2 FQNEAQ. The chain's CDR3 is CASTVGGTSGSYEQYF. CDR3 nucleotide sequence: TGTGCCAGCACCGTCGGTGGGACTAGCGGCTCCTACGAGCAGTACTTC.

The V gene is TRBV6-4, the J gene TRBJ2-3; D is perhaps TRBD1 (6 bases). V lost 2 bases to trimming and J lost 4 bases, with 13 bases between them. The CDR3 length is 15 residues. CDR1 is MRHNA, CDR2 SNTAGT, per germline. CDR3 DNA sequence: TGTGCCAGCAGTGACACGACAGGCGGCGCAGATACGCAGTATTTT. This gives the protein CASSDTTGGADTQYF.

J is TRBJ2-5 and V is TRBV13; 10 bases match TRBD2. The trim removed 2 bases at V and 5 bases at J, leaving 8 bases unmatched. Per germline, CDR1 PRHDT and CDR2 FYEKMQ (reference sequence). The CDR3 contains 16 residues. In nucleotides, the CDR3 is TGTGCCAGCAGCTTACGAACTAGCGGGGTTCGGGAGACCCAGTACTTC. Translated: CASSLRTSGVRETQYF.

CDR3 coding DNA: TGTGCCAGCAGCCGGACAGGGGGCGGGTACGAGCAGTACTTC. Amino acids: CASSRTGGGYEQYF. V is TRBV7-2 and J is TRBJ2-7, with 11 bases matching TRBD1. The CDR3 extends over 14 amino acids. V was clipped by 5 bases and J by 4 bases; unmatched bases: 4. Germline V lookup: CDR1 SGHTA, CDR2 FQGNSA.